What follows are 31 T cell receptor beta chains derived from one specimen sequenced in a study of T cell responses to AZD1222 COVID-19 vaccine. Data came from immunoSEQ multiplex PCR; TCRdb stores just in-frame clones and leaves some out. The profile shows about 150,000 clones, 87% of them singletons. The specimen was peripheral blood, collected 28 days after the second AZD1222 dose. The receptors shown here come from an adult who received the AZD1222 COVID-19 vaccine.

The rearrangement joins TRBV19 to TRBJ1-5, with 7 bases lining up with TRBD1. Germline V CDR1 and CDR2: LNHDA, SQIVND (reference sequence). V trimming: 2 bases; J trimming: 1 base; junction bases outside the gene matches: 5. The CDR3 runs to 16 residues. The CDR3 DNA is TGTGCCAGTAGTATAATACGGACAGGCAGCAATCAGCCCCAGCATTTT. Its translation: CASSIIRTGSNQPQHF.

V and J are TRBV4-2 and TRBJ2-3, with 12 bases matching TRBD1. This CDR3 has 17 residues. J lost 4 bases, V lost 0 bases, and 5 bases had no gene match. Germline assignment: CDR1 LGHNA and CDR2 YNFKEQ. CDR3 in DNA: TGTGCCAGCAGCCAAGACCGGGGGACAGGGGGCCCAGATACGCAGTATTTT. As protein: CASSQDRGTGGPDTQYF.

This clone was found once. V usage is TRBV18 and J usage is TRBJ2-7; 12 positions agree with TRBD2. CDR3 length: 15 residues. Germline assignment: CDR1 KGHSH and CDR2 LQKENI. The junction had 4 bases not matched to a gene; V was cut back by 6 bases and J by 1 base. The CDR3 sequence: CASSRGTSGSYEQYF. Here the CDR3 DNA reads TGTGCCAGCTCTCGGGGGACTAGCGGGTCCTACGAGCAGTACTTC. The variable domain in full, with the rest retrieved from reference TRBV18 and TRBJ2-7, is NAGVMQNPRHLVRRRGQEARLRCSPMKGHSHVYWYRQLPEEGLKFMVYLQKENIIDESGMPKERFSAEFPKEGPSILRIQQVVRGDSAAYFCASSRGTSGSYEQYFGPGTRLTVT.

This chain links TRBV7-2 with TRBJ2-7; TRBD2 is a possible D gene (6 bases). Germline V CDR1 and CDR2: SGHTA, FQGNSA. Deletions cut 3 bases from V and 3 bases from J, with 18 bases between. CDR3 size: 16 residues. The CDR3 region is CASSFRGTERYYEQYF. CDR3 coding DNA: TGTGCCAGCAGCTTCCGGGGGACGGAGCGATACTACGAGCAGTACTTC.

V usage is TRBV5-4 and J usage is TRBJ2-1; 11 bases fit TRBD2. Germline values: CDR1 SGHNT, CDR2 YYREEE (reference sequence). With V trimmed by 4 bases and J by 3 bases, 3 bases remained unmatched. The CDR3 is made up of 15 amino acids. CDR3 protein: CASSATSGGYNEQFF. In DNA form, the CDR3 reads TGTGCCAGCAGCGCTACTAGCGGGGGCTACAATGAGCAGTTCTTC.

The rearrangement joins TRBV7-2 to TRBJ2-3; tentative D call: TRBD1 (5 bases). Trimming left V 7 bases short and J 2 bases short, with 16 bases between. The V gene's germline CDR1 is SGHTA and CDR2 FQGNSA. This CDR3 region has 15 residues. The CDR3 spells CASTIQGSNTDTQYF. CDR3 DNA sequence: TGTGCCAGCACGATTCAGGGTAGTAACACAGATACGCAGTATTTT.

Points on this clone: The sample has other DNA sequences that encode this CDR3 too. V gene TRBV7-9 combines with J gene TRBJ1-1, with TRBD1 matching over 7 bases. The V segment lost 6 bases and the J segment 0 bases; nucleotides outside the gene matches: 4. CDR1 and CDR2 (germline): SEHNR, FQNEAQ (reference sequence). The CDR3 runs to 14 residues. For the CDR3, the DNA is TGTGCCAGCAGTCTGGGACAGATGAACACTGAAGCTTTCTTT. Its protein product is CASSLGQMNTEAFF.

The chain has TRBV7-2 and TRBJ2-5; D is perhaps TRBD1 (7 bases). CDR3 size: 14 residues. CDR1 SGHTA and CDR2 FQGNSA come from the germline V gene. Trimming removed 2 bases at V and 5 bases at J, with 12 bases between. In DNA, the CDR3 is TGTGCCAGCAGCTTATCAGGGGGGAGGGAGACCCAGTACTTC. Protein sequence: CASSLSGGRETQYF. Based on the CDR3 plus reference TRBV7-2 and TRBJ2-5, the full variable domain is GAGVSQSPSNKVTEKGKDVELRCDPISGHTALYWYRQSLGQGLEFLIYFQGNSAPDKSGLPSDRFSAERTGGSVSTLTIQRTQQEDSAVYLCASSLSGGRETQYFGPGTRLLVL.

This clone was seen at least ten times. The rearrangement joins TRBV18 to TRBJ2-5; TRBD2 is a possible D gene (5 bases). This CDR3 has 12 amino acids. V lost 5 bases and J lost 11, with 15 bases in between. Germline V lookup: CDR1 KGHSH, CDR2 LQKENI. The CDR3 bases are TGTGCCAGCTCATTTAACGAGGACTCTCAGTACTTC. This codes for CASSFNEDSQYF.

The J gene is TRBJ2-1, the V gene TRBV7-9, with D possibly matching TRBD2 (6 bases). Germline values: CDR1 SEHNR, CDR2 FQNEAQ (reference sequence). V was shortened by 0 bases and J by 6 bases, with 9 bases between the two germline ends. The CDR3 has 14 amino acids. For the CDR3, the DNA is TGTGCCAGCAGCTTAGCGGGAGGAGCCAATGAGCAGTTCTTC. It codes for CASSLAGGANEQFF.

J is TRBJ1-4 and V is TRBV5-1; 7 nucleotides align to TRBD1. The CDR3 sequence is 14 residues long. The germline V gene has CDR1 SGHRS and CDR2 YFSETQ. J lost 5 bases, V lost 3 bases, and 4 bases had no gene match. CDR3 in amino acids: CASSSGQPNEKLFF. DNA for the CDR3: TGCGCCAGCAGCTCGGGACAGCCGAATGAAAAACTGTTTTTT.

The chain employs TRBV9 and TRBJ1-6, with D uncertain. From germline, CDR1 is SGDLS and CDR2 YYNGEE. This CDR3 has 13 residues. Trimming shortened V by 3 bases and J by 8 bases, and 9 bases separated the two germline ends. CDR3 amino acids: CASSGTGHSPLHF. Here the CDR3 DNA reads TGTGCCAGCAGCGGGACTGGTCATTCACCCCTCCACTTT. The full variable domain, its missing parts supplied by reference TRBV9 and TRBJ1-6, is DSGVTQTPKHLITATGQRVTLRCSPRSGDLSVYWYQQSLDQGLQFLIQYYNGEERAKGNILERFSAQQFPDLHSELNLSSLELGDSALYFCASSGTGHSPLHFGNGTRLTVT.

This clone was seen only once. CDR3: CASSYCGTNEKLFF. DNA of the CDR3: TGTGCCAGCAGTTATTGTGGGACTAATGAAAAACTGTTTTTT. This chain joins TRBV6-5 and TRBJ1-4; unclear D gene. CDR1 MNHEY and CDR2 SVGAGI come from the germline V gene. The V end lost 3 bases, the J end lost 2 bases, and 7 bases lay between the germline ends. This CDR3 is 14 amino acids long.

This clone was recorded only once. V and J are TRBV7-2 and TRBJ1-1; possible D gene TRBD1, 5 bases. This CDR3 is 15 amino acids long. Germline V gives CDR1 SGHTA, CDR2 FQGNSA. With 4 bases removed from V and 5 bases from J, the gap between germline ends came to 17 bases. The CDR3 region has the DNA TGTGCCAGCAGCTACCTACTGGGGGGTGGTACTGAAGCTTTCTTT. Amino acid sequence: CASSYLLGGGTEAFF.

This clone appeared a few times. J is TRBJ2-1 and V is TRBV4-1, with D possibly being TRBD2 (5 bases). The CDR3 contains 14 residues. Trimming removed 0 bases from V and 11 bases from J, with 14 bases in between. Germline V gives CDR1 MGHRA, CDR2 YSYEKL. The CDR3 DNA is TGCGCCAGCAGCCAAGACGACGGGAAGGGTAAGCAGTTCTTC. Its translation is CASSQDDGKGKQFF.

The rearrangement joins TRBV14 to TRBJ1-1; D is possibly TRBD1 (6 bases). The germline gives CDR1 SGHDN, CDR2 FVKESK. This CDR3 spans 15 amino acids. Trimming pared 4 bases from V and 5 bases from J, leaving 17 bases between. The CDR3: CASSPITGFSTEAFF. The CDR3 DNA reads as TGTGCCAGCAGCCCTATAACAGGGTTTAGTACTGAAGCTTTCTTT.

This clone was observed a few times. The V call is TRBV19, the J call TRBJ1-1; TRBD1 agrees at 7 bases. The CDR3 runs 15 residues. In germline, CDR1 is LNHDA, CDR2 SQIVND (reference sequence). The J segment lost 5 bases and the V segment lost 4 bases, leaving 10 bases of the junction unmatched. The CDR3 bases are TGTGCCAGTAGTACACCCTCGACAGGGAGGACTGAAGCTTTCTTT. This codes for CASSTPSTGRTEAFF.

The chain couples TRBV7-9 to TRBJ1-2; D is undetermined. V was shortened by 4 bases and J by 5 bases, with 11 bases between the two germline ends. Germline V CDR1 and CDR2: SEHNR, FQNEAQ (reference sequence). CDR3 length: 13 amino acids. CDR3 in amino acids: CASSYELFYGYTF. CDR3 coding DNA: TGTGCCAGCAGCTACGAACTCTTTTATGGCTACACCTTC.

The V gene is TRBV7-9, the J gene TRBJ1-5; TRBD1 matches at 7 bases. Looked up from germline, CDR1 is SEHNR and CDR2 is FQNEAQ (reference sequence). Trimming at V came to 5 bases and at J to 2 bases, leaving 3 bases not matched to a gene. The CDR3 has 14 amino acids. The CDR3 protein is CASSTDRRNQPQHF. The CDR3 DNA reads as TGTGCCAGCAGCACGGACAGGCGCAATCAGCCCCAGCATTTT.

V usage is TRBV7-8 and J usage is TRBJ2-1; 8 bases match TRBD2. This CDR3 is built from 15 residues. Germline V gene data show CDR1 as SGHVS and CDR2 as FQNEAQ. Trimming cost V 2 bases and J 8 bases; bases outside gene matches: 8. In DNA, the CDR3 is TGTGCCAGCAGCTTAAGACGGGAGGGTAGGGATGAGCAGTTCTTC. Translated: CASSLRREGRDEQFF.

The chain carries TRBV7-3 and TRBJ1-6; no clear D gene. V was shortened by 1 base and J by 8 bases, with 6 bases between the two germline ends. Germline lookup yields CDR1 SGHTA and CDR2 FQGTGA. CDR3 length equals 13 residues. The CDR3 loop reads CASSLNSHSPLHF. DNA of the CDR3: TGTGCCAGCAGCTTAAATTCCCATTCACCCCTCCACTTT.

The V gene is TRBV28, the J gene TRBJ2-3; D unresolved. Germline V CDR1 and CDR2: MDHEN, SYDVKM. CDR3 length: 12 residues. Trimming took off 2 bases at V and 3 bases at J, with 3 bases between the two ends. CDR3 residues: CASSLQTDTQYF. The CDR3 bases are TGTGCCAGCAGTTTACAGACAGATACGCAGTATTTT.

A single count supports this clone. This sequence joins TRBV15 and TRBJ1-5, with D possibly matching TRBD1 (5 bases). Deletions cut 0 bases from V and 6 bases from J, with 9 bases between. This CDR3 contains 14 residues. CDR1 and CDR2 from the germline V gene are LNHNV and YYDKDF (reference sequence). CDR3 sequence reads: CATSREGAGQPQHF. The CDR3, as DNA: TGTGCCACCAGCAGAGAAGGGGCGGGTCAGCCCCAGCATTTT.

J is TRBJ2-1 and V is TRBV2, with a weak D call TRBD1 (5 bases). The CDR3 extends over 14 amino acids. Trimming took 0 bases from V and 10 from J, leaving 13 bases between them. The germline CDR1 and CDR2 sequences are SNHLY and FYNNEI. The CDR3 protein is CASSEALRQGEQFF. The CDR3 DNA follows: TGTGCCAGCAGTGAAGCGCTTCGGCAGGGAGAGCAGTTCTTC.

CDR3 region: CASSFQDRASNQPQHF. For the CDR3, the DNA is TGTGCCAGCAGTTTCCAGGACAGGGCAAGCAATCAGCCCCAGCATTTT. The chain is built from TRBV28 and TRBJ1-5; 8 bases agree with TRBD1. Germline trimming cut 3 bases from V and 1 base from J; bases unmatched to any gene: 5. Per germline, CDR1 MDHEN and CDR2 SYDVKM. The CDR3 is 16 amino acids. Supplemented by reference TRBV28 and TRBJ1-5, the full variable domain reads DVKVTQSSRYLVKRTGEKVFLECVQDMDHENMFWYRQDPGLGLRLIYFSYDVKMKEKGDIPEGYSVSREKKERFSLILESASTNQTSMYLCASSFQDRASNQPQHFGDGTRLSIL.

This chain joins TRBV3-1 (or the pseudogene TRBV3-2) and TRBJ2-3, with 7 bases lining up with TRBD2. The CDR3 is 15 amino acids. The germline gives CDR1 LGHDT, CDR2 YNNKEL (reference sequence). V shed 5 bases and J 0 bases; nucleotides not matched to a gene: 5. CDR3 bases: TGTGCCAGCAGCGGTAGCGGGCTCAGCACAGATACGCAGTATTTT. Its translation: CASSGSGLSTDTQYF.

This CDR3 reads CASSVGTGEQYF. CDR3 nucleotides: TGTGCCAGCAGCGTCGGGACGGGGGAGCAGTACTTC. The V call is TRBV11-1, the J call TRBJ2-7; tentatively, D is TRBD1 or TRBD2 (5 bases each). The CDR3 is made up of 12 amino acids. Germline CDR1 and CDR2: SGHAT and FQDESV (reference sequence). Trimming removed 5 bases at V and 7 bases at J, with 12 bases between.

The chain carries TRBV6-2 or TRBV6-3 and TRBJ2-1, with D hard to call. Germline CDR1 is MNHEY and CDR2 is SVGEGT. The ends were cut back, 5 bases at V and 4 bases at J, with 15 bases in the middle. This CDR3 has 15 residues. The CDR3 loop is CASSDPQDGYNEQFF. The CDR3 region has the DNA TGTGCCAGCAGTGACCCGCAGGACGGTTACAATGAGCAGTTCTTC.

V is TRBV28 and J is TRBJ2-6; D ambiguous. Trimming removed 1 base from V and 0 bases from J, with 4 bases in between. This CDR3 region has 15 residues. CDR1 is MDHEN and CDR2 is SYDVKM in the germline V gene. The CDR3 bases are TGTGCCAGCAGTTTATTGAGCTCTGGGGCCAACGTCCTGACTTTC. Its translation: CASSLLSSGANVLTF.

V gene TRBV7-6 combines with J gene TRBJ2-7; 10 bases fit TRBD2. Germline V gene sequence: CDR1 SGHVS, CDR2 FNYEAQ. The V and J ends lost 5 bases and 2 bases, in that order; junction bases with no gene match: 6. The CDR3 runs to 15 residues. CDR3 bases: TGTGCCAGCAGCACCACTAGCGGGGTTACCTACGAGCAGTACTTC. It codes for CASSTTSGVTYEQYF. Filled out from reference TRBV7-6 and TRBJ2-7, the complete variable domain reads GAGVSQSPRYKVTKRGQDVALRCDPISGHVSLYWYRQALGQGPEFLTYFNYEAQQDKSGLPNDRFSAERPEGSISTLTIQRTEQRDSAMYRCASSTTSGVTYEQYFGPGTRLTVT.

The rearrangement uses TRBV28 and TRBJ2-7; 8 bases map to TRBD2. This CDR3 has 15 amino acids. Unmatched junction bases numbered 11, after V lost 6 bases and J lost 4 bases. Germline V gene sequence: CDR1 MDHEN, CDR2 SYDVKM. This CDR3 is CASRSLSGGRYEQYF. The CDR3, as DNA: TGTGCCAGCAGATCCCTATCGGGAGGGCGGTACGAGCAGTACTTC.